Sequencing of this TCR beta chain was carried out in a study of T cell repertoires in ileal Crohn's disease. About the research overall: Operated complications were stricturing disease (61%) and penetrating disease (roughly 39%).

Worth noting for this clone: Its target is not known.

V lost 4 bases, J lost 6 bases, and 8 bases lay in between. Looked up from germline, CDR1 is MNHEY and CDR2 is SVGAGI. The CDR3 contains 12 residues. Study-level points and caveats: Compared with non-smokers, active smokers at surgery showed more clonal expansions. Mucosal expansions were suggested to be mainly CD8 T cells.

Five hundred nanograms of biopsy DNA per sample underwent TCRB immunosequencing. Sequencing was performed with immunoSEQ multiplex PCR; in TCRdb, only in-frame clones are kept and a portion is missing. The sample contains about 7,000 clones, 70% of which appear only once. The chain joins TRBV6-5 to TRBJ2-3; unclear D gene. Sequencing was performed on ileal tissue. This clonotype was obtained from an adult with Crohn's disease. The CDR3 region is CASSSSADTQYF. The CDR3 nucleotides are TGTGCCAGCAGTTCGAGCGCGGATACGCAGTATTTT.